Below are 28 T cell receptor beta chains sequenced from a single sample in a study of molecular identifiers for immune sequencing clone quantification. TCRdb ran MiXCR on the PCR reads and lists one entry per CDR3 protein. Among fewer than 350,000 distinct CDR3 sequences listed, roughly 23% were seen once. Sequencing input: naive CD8+ T cells from blood, with Jurkat cell RNA spiked in. Noted subset: FACS-sorted CD8+CD4-CCR7+CD45RA+ naive T cells. The receptors come from a human donor in good health. Some libraries in this study had Jurkat cell RNA spiked in.

Only a few counts were recorded for this clonotype. The chain links TRBV6-5 to TRBJ2-7, with 8 nucleotides matching TRBD1. V trimming: 2 bases; J trimming: 3 bases; junction bases outside the gene matches: 3. There are 14 residues in the CDR3. CDR1 is MNHEY, CDR2 SVGAGI, per germline. The CDR3 loop is CASSYGTGHYEQYF. CDR3 in DNA: TGTGCCAGCAGTTACGGGACAGGCCACTACGAGCAGTACTTC.

This clonotype has at least ten counts. The V call is TRBV28, the J call TRBJ1-4; the D gene is possibly TRBD1 (6 bases). Germline V CDR1 and CDR2: MDHEN, SYDVKM. The CDR3 contains 16 residues. V was cut by 8 bases and J by 0 bases, with 16 bases left in between. CDR3 loop: CASRDIFSATNEKLFF. CDR3 in DNA: TGTGCCAGCCGGGACATTTTTTCTGCAACTAATGAAAAACTGTTTTTT.

This clonotype has at least ten counts. CDR3 loop: CAWSLTANTEAFF. The CDR3 DNA sequence: TGTGCCTGGAGTTTAACAGCGAACACTGAAGCTTTCTTT. V usage is TRBV30 and J usage is TRBJ1-1; D remains ambiguous. With 2 bases removed from V and 1 base from J, the gap between germline ends came to 8 bases. CDR1 and CDR2 (germline): GTSNPN, SVGIG (reference sequence). There are 13 residues in the CDR3.

This clonotype has more than one count but fewer than ten. This CDR3 reads CASSNTYDRTQYF. In DNA, the CDR3 is TGTGCCAGCAGCAACACCTACGATCGGACCCAGTACTTC. This chain uses TRBV9 with TRBJ2-5; D gene ambiguous. V was trimmed by 4 bases and J by 7 bases, leaving 14 bases between them. Germline values: CDR1 SGDLS, CDR2 YYNGEE. The CDR3 loop spans 13 amino acids. The full variable domain, completed using reference TRBV9 and TRBJ2-5, is DSGVTQTPKHLITATGQRVTLRCSPRSGDLSVYWYQQSLDQGLQFLIQYYNGEERAKGNILERFSAQQFPDLHSELNLSSLELGDSALYFCASSNTYDRTQYFGPGTRLLVL.

The CDR3 region has the DNA TGTGCCACCAGTGATCCCGGGACTAGCGGGACCCACTCCTACAATGAGCAGTTCTTC. Amino acid sequence: CATSDPGTSGTHSYNEQFF. The rearrangement joins TRBV24-1 to TRBJ2-1, with TRBD2 matching 13 bases. Germline V gene sequence: CDR1 KGHDR, CDR2 SFDVKD. The V segment lost 3 bases and the J segment 0 bases; nucleotides outside the gene matches: 7. The length of the CDR3 is 19 residues.

The chain links TRBV7-9 to TRBJ2-2; D assignment may be TRBD1 or TRBD2 (5 bases each). Trimming left V 7 bases short and J 3 bases short, with 21 bases between. CDR1 SEHNR and CDR2 FQNEAQ come from the germline V gene (reference sequence). The CDR3 spans 17 residues. As DNA, the CDR3 is TGTGCCAGCACCGCGCCGAGGGGAGAAGTGCACACCGGGGAGCTGTTTTTT. It translates to CASTAPRGEVHTGELFF.

This clonotype turned up a few times. The chain employs TRBV6-6 and TRBJ2-3, with 11 bases aligning to TRBD2. The V gene end was trimmed by 4 bases and the J gene end by 7 bases; junction bases not matched to a gene: 10. This CDR3 is 16 amino acids long. CDR1 is MNHNY, CDR2 SVGAGI, per germline (reference sequence). CDR3 nucleotides: TGTGCCAGCAGTTCCCTAGCGGGGGGACTGCTAAATACGCAGTATTTT. Translated: CASSSLAGGLLNTQYF.

The V and J genes are TRBV6-5 and TRBJ1-6; a weak D match, TRBD1 (6 bases). With 5 bases removed from V and 10 bases from J, the gap between germline ends came to 15 bases. This CDR3 contains 14 residues. CDR1 MNHEY and CDR2 SVGAGI come from the germline V gene. The CDR3: CASSDTGPPSPLHF. CDR3 nucleotides: TGTGCCAGCAGTGACACAGGGCCCCCATCACCCCTCCACTTT.

On this clonotype itself: A much larger clone lies a single base off, so this may be a read error. The chain recombines TRBV28 with TRBJ2-6, with D perhaps given as TRBD1 or TRBD2 (6 bases each). From germline, CDR1 is MDHEN and CDR2 SYDVKM. The CDR3 consists of 19 residues. Written as DNA, the CDR3 is TGTGCCAGCAGTTTATCCGGGGGCTCACATAGCTCTGGGGCCAACGTCCCGACTTTC. Its protein is CASSLSGGSHSSGANVPTF.

The V gene is TRBV27, the J gene TRBJ2-6; the D gene is possibly TRBD2 (5 bases). Germline-derived CDR1 and CDR2 are MNHEY and SMNVEV (reference sequence). CDR3 length: 19 amino acids. V was trimmed by 5 bases and J by 0 bases, leaving 20 bases between them. The CDR3 coding sequence is TGTGCCAGCAGTCCTTCTTACGGGGTAATCCCCTCTGGGGCCAACGTCCTGACTTTC. It encodes CASSPSYGVIPSGANVLTF.

This clonotype occurred many times. The chain links TRBV5-1 to TRBJ1-1; TRBD1 matches 10 bases. The CDR3 covers 16 residues. Trimming took 4 bases from V and 4 from J; bases not matched to a gene: 10. Germline values: CDR1 SGHRS, CDR2 YFSETQ. The CDR3 sequence: CASSLGQGMRGTEAFF. The CDR3 nucleotides are TGCGCCAGCAGCCTGGGACAGGGGATGAGAGGCACTGAAGCTTTCTTT. Full variable domain (rest looked up from reference TRBV5-1 and TRBJ1-1): KAGVTQTPRYLIKTRGQQVTLSCSPISGHRSVSWYQQTPGQGLQFLFEYFSETQRNKGNFPGRFSGRQFSNSRSEMNVSTLELGDSALYLCASSLGQGMRGTEAFFGQGTRLTVV.

The table lists this clonotype with many counts. The rearrangement links TRBV13 to TRBJ2-3, with 7 bases identical to TRBD2. V shed 4 bases, J shed 0 bases, and the junction held 16 bases outside the gene matches. In germline, CDR1 is PRHDT, CDR2 FYEKMQ (reference sequence). This CDR3 has 19 residues. This CDR3 is CASSSRSGAGRASTDTQYF. Written as DNA, the CDR3 is TGTGCCAGCAGCTCTCGGTCGGGAGCGGGGCGTGCTAGCACAGATACGCAGTATTTT. Looking up the rest from reference TRBV13 and TRBJ2-3 gives the full variable domain: AAGVIQSPRHLIKEKRETATLKCYPIPRHDTVYWYQQGPGQDPQFLISFYEKMQSDKGSIPDRFSAQQFSDYHSELNMSSLELGDSALYFCASSSRSGAGRASTDTQYFGPGTRLTVL.

The sample holds a few counts of this clonotype. The J gene is TRBJ2-5, the V gene TRBV7-6, with TRBD2 identical over 8 bases. Germline CDR1 and CDR2: SGHVS and FNYEAQ. The CDR3 covers 17 residues. J was trimmed by 2 bases and V by 4 bases; bases with no gene match: 12. The CDR3: CASSSGGGPNLQETQYF. The DNA of the CDR3 is TGTGCCAGCAGCTCCGGGGGGGGGCCAAACTTACAAGAGACCCAGTACTTC.

This clonotype appeared a few times. This chain connects TRBV27 to TRBJ2-7, with D possibly TRBD2 on 6 matching bases. Looked up from germline, CDR1 is MNHEY and CDR2 is SMNVEV (reference sequence). Trimming stripped 4 bases from V and 3 bases from J, with 10 bases between. This CDR3 is 13 amino acids long. The CDR3, as DNA: TGTGCCAGCAGTTGGGACTGGGGCTACGAGCAGTACTTC. Translating gives CASSWDWGYEQYF.

This clonotype turned up a few times. The rearrangement links TRBV5-8 to TRBJ1-1; D gene unclear. Between the trimmed V and J ends, which lost 4 bases and 3 bases, there was a span of 7 bases. The germline gives CDR1 SGHTS, CDR2 YDEGEE. CDR3 length: 12 amino acids. The CDR3 loop reads CASSIEDTEAFF. The DNA of the CDR3 is TGTGCCAGCAGCATAGAGGACACTGAAGCTTTCTTT.

As for this clonotype: A read error may explain this, as a much larger clone is one base away. The chain links TRBV29-1 to TRBJ1-5; D remains unclear. This CDR3 has 12 amino acids. V shed 7 bases and J shed 15 bases, with 22 bases lying between them. CDR1 SQVTM and CDR2 ANQGSEA come from the germline V gene. The CDR3, as DNA: TGCAGCGCAAAAGAAGCGATTGGCACCCGGCATTTT. Translation gives CSAKEAIGTRHF.

V is TRBV12-3 or TRBV12-4 and J is TRBJ2-5; D remains unclear. V gave up 3 bases and J gave up 0 bases, with 8 bases separating them. The CDR3 length is 14 residues. CDR3 amino acids: CASSFYRDQETQYF. The DNA for the CDR3 is TGTGCCAGCAGTTTTTACCGGGACCAAGAGACCCAGTACTTC.

The chain employs TRBV23-1 and TRBJ2-5; TRBD2 might be the D (5 bases). TRBV23-1 is assigned to the ORF class and has an uncertain function. V was trimmed by 6 bases and J by 0 bases, leaving 11 bases between them. There are 14 residues in the CDR3. In nucleotides, the CDR3 is TGCGCCAGCAGAAGGTGGCGGGACCAAGAGACCCAGTACTTC. Translating it yields CASRRWRDQETQYF.

The J gene is TRBJ1-1, the V gene TRBV7-9; 8 positions agree with TRBD1. The V and J ends lost 7 bases and 2 bases, in that order; junction bases with no gene match: 6. Germline values: CDR1 SEHNR, CDR2 FQNEAQ (reference sequence). The length of the CDR3 is 14 residues. The chain's CDR3 is CASTWDRTNTEAFF. The CDR3 DNA follows: TGTGCCAGCACCTGGGACAGGACTAACACTGAAGCTTTCTTT.

This clonotype was detected many times. The J gene is TRBJ2-7, the V gene TRBV7-8; TRBD1 might be the D (5 bases). Trimming left V 7 bases short and J 4 bases short, with 8 bases between. Germline CDR1 reads SGHVS; CDR2 reads FQNEAQ. The length of the CDR3 is 11 residues. This chain's CDR3 is CASTKGYEQYF. CDR3 sequence (DNA): TGTGCCAGCACGAAGGGGTACGAGCAGTACTTC.

This clonotype was detected only a few times. J is TRBJ1-5 and V is TRBV20-1; 7 bases are shared with TRBD1. This CDR3 is built from 14 residues. Germline CDR1 and CDR2: DFQATT and SNEGSKA (reference sequence). Losses at the gene ends were 0 bases for V and 7 bases for J; bases not matched to a gene: 6. The CDR3 DNA sequence: TGCAGTGCTAGAGAGACAGGGTACGGGCAGCCCCAGCATTTT. Protein sequence: CSARETGYGQPQHF.

This clonotype was counted many times. V gene TRBV6-6 combines with J gene TRBJ2-7; D possibly corresponds to TRBD1 (6 bases). Germline loops: CDR1 MNHNY, CDR2 SVGAGI (reference sequence). This CDR3 is 14 amino acids long. The V end lost 0 bases, the J end lost 4 bases, and 10 bases lay between the germline ends. As DNA, the CDR3 is TGTGCCAGCAGTTACTCAGGGGGTACTTACGAGCAGTACTTC. Its translation is CASSYSGGTYEQYF.

This clonotype was seen at least ten times. The V gene is TRBV3-1, the J gene TRBJ1-1; unclear D gene. The CDR3 spans 13 residues. CDR1 and CDR2 (germline): LGHDT, YNNKEL (reference sequence). V was shortened by 5 bases and J by 0 bases, with 7 bases between the two germline ends. CDR3 coding DNA: TGTGCCAGCAGCAGGGTTATGAACACTGAAGCTTTCTTT. Amino acids: CASSRVMNTEAFF.

There are a few counts of this clonotype. The CDR3 does not end in the conserved phenylalanine or tryptophan, so this is likely a read error. This chain connects TRBV7-2 to TRBJ2-4, with D possibly TRBD1 on 6 matching bases. Trimming removed 5 bases at V and 0 bases at J, with 20 bases between. The CDR3 length is 18 residues. Per the germline V gene, CDR1 is SGHTA and CDR2 is FQGNSA. CDR3 in amino acids: CASSLLLRTELAKNIQYL. CDR3 in DNA: TGTGCCAGCAGCCTGCTTCTAAGGACAGAACTAGCCAAAAACATTCAGTACCTC.

In the case of this clonotype: Just one base apart from a much larger clone, this may be a read error. The CDR3 protein is CASSLVRERDNEQYF. In nucleotides, the CDR3 is TGTGCCAGCAGCTTGGTCAGAGAGCGGGACAATGAGCAGTACTTC. The rearrangement uses TRBV5-4 and TRBJ2-7; weak D call: TRBD2 (7 bases). V dropped 0 bases and J dropped 7 bases, with 17 bases sitting between them. Germline CDR1 and CDR2: SGHNT and YYREEE (reference sequence). The CDR3 contains 15 residues.

This clonotype was seen repeatedly, ten times or more. The chain has TRBV29-1 and TRBJ2-3; D may be TRBD2 (6 bases). In germline, CDR1 is SQVTM, CDR2 ANQGSEA. V lost 7 bases and J lost 4, with 15 bases in between. This CDR3 is built from 13 residues. DNA of the CDR3: TGCAGCGCGGGACTGGGACCCCCAGATACGCAGTATTTT. This sequence encodes CSAGLGPPDTQYF.

The table lists this clonotype with a few counts. A much larger clone lies a single base off, so this may be a read error. The CDR3 bases are TGCGCCAGCAGCCAAGATGGGGGCAGCTCCTACGAGCAGTACTTC. Its protein is CASSQDGGSSYEQYF. This sequence joins TRBV4-3 and TRBJ2-7; weak D call: TRBD1 (6 bases). V was clipped by 0 bases and J by 0 bases, with 9 bases between them. The CDR3 totals 15 residues. Per the germline V gene, CDR1 is LGHNA and CDR2 is YSLEER.

The chain links TRBV7-9 to TRBJ2-5; 9 nucleotides agree with TRBD2. Germline CDR1 and CDR2: SEHNR and FQNEAQ (reference sequence). The CDR3 is made up of 16 amino acids. Losses at the gene ends were 4 bases for V and 5 bases for J; bases not matched to a gene: 11. The CDR3 is CASSSLLAGAVETQYF. CDR3 nucleotide sequence: TGTGCCAGCAGCTCATTACTAGCGGGCGCCGTGGAGACCCAGTACTTC.